What follows is one T cell receptor beta chain and its context. This record belongs to a study of blood T cells in healthy people across ages. The sample, about 10 milliliters of peripheral blood, was drawn from each donor. Together with a sample-barcoded 5' primer, a J-beta primer mix was included in a second PCR lasting roughly 7 to 11 cycles. Using its own MiXCR run on the 5' RACE reads, TCRdb lists one record per CDR3 protein. The data show roughly 2 million distinct CDR3 sequences, roughly 50% seen once. CDR3 length: 15 residues. V dropped 2 bases and J dropped 3 bases, with 11 bases sitting between them. Germline V gene data show CDR1 as MNHNS and CDR2 as SASEGT.

The clonotype comes from a woman aged 40 to 49 in good health. The V and J genes are TRBV6-1 and TRBJ2-4; no clear D. The material sequenced was blood. Written as DNA, the CDR3 is TGTGCCAGCAGTGAAAGAGATGTAGGCAAAAACATTCAGTACTTC. Translating gives CASSERDVGKNIQYF.